The rows below give T cell receptor beta chains drawn from one sample of a study of control samples from healthy donors and cancer patients. Generated by immunoSEQ multiplex PCR, the TCRdb table keeps only in-frame clones and is missing some. Of 45,000 to 60,000 clones listed, roughly nine tenths are singletons. Specimen: PBMCs. The source of these receptors is a man between 25 and 39 years old with colorectal cancer. Each CDR3 is given with its conserved first and last residue.

V gene: TRBV3-1/TRBV3-2; J gene: TRBJ2-5; CDR3 protein: CASSQDPRPWGETQYF
V gene: TRBV19; J gene: TRBJ2-2; CDR3 protein: CASSTPLPGRANTGELFF
V gene: TRBV6-2/TRBV6-3; J gene: TRBJ1-2; CDR3 protein: CASSFSQGRGYTF
V gene: TRBV6-6; J gene: TRBJ1-4; CDR3 protein: CASIPDSYNEKLFF
V gene: TRBV6-5; J gene: TRBJ1-2; CDR3 protein: CASSYRPDYGYTF
V gene: TRBV19; J gene: TRBJ1-4; CDR3 protein: CASSIGQGAPNEKLFF
V gene: TRBV5-8; J gene: TRBJ2-3; CDR3 protein: CASSFDTSATDTQYF
V gene: TRBV5-1; J gene: TRBJ2-1; CDR3 protein: CASSWVSSYNEQFF
V gene: TRBV27; J gene: TRBJ1-2; CDR3 protein: CASSSGQVQGYTF
V gene: TRBV7-9; J gene: TRBJ1-2; CDR3 protein: CASSLAPGQGGYTF
V gene: TRBV30; J gene: TRBJ2-7; CDR3 protein: CAWSVLDYEQYF
V gene: TRBV7-2; J gene: TRBJ2-7; CDR3 protein: CASSFSGGAEEQYF
V gene: TRBV11-2; J gene: TRBJ2-7; CDR3 protein: CASSFRQGNDYEQYF
V gene: TRBV2; J gene: TRBJ1-2; CDR3 protein: CASRPTQAGFQGTGYTF
V gene: TRBV6-1; J gene: TRBJ2-2; CDR3 protein: CASSESQGTFGELFF
V gene: TRBV12-3/TRBV12-4; J gene: TRBJ1-1; CDR3 protein: CASSSQGAEAFF
V gene: TRBV4-3; J gene: TRBJ2-6; CDR3 protein: CASSQDSGTGANVLTF
V gene: TRBV9; J gene: TRBJ2-2; CDR3 protein: CASSAQLGNTGELFF
V gene: TRBV6-5; J gene: TRBJ1-1; CDR3 protein: CASSYNAGTEAFF
V gene: TRBV6-5; J gene: TRBJ2-7; CDR3 protein: CASSYTTGFTYEQYF
V gene: TRBV6-5; J gene: TRBJ2-3; CDR3 protein: CASRRSPAGTDTQYF
V gene: TRBV6-5; J gene: TRBJ1-2; CDR3 protein: CASSYLGRSVGYTF
V gene: TRBV6-6; J gene: TRBJ1-6; CDR3 protein: CASSDGQGTSPLHF
V gene: TRBV5-6; J gene: TRBJ1-2; CDR3 protein: CASSWGPGQGFYGYTF
V gene: TRBV6-6; J gene: TRBJ1-1; CDR3 protein: CASSYSVGRKNTEAFF
V gene: TRBV12-3/TRBV12-4; J gene: TRBJ1-1; CDR3 protein: CASSLKLNTEAFF